The sequence of this T cell receptor (beta chain) was determined in a study of blood T cell repertoires in COVID-19. About the research overall: Material from acute and convalescent COVID-19 was sourced from the United States, Italy and Spain. Sample material is recorded as cDNA or gDNA derived from T cells, B-cell-depleted T cells, or PBMCs.

Seattle enrolled patients during active infection and tracked them longitudinally. The protocol was immunoSEQ multiplex PCR, while the TCRdb copy is restricted to in-frame clones and leaves out a portion. Of about 200,000 clones in the sample, around 94% were seen once. Germline lookup yields CDR1 LGHDT and CDR2 YNNKEL (reference sequence). The length of the CDR3 is 12 residues. Trimming left V 1 base short and J 3 bases short, with 4 bases between. The sequenced sample was peripheral blood. This TCR was sampled from a young man with COVID-19, enrolled during active disease. The V call is TRBV3-1 (or the pseudogene TRBV3-2), the J call TRBJ2-7; D is unclear. The CDR3 loop is CASSQASYEQYF. The CDR3 coding sequence is TGTGCCAGCAGCCAAGCCAGCTACGAGCAGTACTTC.